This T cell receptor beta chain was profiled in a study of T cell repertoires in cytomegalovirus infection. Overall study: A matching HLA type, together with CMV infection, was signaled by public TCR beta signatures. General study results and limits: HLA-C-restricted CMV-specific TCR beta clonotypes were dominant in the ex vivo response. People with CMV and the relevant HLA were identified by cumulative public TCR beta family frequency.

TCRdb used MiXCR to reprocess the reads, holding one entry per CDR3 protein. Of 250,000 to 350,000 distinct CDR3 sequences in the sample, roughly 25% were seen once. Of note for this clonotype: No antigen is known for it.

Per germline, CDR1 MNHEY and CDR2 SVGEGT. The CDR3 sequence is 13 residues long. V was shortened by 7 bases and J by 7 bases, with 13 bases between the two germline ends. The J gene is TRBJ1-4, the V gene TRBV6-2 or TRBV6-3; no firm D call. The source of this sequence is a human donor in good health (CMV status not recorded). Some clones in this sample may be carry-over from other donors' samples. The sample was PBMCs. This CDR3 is CASTGRSFEKLFF. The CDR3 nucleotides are TGTGCCAGCACTGGGAGGAGTTTTGAAAAACTGTTTTTT.